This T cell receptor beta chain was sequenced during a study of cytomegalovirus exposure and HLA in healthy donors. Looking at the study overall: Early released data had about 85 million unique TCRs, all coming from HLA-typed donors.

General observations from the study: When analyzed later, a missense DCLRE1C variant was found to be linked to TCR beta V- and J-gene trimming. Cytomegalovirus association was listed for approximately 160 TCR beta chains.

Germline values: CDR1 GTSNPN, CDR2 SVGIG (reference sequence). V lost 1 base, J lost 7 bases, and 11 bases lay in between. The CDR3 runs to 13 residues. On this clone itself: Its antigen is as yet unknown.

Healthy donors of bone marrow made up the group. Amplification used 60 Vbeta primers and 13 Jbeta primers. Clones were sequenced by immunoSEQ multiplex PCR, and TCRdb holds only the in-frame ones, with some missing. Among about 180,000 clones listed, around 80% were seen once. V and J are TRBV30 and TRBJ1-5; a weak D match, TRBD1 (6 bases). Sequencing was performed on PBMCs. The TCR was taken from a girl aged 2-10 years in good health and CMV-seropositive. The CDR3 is CAWSEGGYQPQHF. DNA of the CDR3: TGTGCCTGGAGTGAGGGGGGGTACCAGCCCCAGCATTTT. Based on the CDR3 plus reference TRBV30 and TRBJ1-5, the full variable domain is SQTIHQWPATLVQPVGSPLSLECTVEGTSNPNLYWYRQAAGRGLQLLFYSVGIGQISSEVPQNLSASRPQDRQFILSSKKLLLSDSGFYLCAWSEGGYQPQHFGDGTRLSIL.